The source of this TCR beta chain is a study of radiation and T cells in renal cell carcinoma. Study-level results: Baseline intratumoral clonotype presence is unknown without pretreatment biopsies.

Libraries were prepared by immunoSEQ multiplex PCR; TCRdb keeps only in-frame clonotypes and omits some of them. The sample lists around 99,000 clones, 84% occurring once. The time point: blood 4 weeks post-SBRT, at nephrectomy. Treatment described: 15 Gy SBRT to primary tumor, nephrectomy 4 weeks later. Germline CDR1 is SGHRS and CDR2 is YFSETQ. The V and J ends lost 0 bases and 6 bases respectively, with 5 bases between them. This CDR3 has 12 residues. As to this clone: What it binds is not known.

This material consisted of blood, taken from a patient whose treatment included radiotherapy and nephrectomy. The clonotype was recovered from a man in his sixties with renal cell carcinoma. The gene calls are TRBV5-1 and TRBJ2-3, with D tentatively TRBD1 (5 bases). The CDR3 reads CASSLDRDTQYF. In nucleotides, the CDR3 is TGCGCCAGCAGCTTGGACAGGGATACGCAGTATTTT.